This T cell receptor (beta chain) was captured by sequencing in a study of blood T cell repertoires in COVID-19. CDR3 length: 17 residues. Clones were read by immunoSEQ multiplex PCR, and TCRdb kept only the in-frame ones, dropping some. This table has 200,000 to 250,000 clones, approximately 84% appearing once. Specimen: peripheral blood. This receptor was taken from a man aged 45-65 years who had recovered from COVID-19. The chain links TRBV21-1 to TRBJ2-1; the table assigns TRBD2, which was not confirmed against the DNA. TRBV21-1 is given as a pseudogene. The CDR3 protein is CASSKIKLAGSYNEQFF. For the CDR3, the DNA is TGTGCCAGCAGCAAAATTAAGCTAGCTGGCTCCTACAATGAGCAGTTCTTC.